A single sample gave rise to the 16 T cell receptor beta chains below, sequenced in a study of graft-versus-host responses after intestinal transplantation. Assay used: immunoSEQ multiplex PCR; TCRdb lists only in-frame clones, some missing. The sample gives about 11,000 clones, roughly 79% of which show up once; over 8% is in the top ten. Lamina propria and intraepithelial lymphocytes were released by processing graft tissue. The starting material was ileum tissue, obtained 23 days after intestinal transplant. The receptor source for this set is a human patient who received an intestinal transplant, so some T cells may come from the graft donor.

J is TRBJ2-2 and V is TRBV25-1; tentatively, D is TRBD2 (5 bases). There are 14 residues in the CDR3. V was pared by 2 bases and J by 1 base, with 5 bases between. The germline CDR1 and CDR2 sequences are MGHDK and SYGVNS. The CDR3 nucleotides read TGTGCCAGCAGTGAAAGCGGGAACACCGGGGAGCTGTTTTTT. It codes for CASSESGNTGELFF.

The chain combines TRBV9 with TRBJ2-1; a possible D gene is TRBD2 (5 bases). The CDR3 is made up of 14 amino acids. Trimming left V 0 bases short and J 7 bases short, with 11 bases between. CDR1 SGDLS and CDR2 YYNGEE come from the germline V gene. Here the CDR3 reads CASSVDLASNEQFF. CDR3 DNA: TGTGCCAGCAGCGTAGATTTAGCGTCAAATGAGCAGTTCTTC.

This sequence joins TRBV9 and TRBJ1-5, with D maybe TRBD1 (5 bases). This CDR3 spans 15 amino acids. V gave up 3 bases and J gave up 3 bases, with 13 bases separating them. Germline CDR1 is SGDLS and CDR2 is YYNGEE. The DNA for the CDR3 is TGTGCCAGCAGCGCCCAAGGGGCCTACAATCAGCCCCAGCATTTT. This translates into CASSAQGAYNQPQHF.

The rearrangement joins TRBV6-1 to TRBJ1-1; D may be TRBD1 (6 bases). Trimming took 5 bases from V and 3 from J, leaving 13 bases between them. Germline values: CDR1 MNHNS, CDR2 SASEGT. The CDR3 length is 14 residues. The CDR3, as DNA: TGTGCCAGCAGTACCGAGCAGGGGTACACTGAAGCTTTCTTT. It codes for CASSTEQGYTEAFF.

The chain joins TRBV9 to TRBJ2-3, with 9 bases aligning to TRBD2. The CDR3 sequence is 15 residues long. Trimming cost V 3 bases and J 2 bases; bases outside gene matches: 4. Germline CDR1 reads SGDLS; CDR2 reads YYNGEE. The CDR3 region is CASSAAGGVTDTQYF. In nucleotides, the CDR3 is TGTGCCAGCAGCGCCGCGGGAGGGGTCACAGATACGCAGTATTTT.

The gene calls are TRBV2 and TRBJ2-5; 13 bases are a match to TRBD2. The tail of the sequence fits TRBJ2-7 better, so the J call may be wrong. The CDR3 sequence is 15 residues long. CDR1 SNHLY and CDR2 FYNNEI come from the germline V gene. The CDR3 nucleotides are TGTGCCAGCAGTGGATGGACTAGCGGGAGTAGCGAGCAGTACTTC. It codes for CASSGWTSGSSEQYF.

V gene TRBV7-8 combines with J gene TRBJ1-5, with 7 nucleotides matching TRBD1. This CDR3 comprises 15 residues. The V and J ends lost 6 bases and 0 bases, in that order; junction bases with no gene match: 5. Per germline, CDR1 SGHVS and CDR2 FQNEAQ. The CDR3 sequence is CASSRQGYSNQPQHF. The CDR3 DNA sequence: TGTGCCAGCAGTCGACAGGGCTATAGCAATCAGCCCCAGCATTTT.

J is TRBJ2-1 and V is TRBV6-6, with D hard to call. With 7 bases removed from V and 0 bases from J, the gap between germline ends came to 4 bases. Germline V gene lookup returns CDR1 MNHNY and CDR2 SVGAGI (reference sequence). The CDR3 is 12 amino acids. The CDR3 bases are TGTGCCAGCAAGAGCTCCTACAATGAGCAGTTCTTC. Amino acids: CASKSSYNEQFF.

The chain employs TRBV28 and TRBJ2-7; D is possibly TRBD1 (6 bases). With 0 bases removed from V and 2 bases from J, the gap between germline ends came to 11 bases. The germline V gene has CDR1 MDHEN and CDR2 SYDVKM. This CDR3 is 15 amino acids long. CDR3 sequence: CASSLWDRPAYEQYF. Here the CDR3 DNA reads TGTGCCAGCAGTTTATGGGACAGACCCGCCTACGAGCAGTACTTC.

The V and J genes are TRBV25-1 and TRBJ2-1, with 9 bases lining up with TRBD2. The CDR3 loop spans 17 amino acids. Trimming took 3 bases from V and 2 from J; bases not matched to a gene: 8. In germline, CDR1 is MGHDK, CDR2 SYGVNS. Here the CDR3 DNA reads TGTGCCAGCAGTGACTTGGCTAGCGGGGTCCCCTACAATGAGCAGTTCTTC. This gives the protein CASSDLASGVPYNEQFF. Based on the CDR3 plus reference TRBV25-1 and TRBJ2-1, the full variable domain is EADIYQTPRYLVIGTGKKITLECSQTMGHDKMYWYQQDPGMELHLIHYSYGVNSTEKGDLSSESTVSRIRTEHFPLTLESARPSHTSQYLCASSDLASGVPYNEQFFGPGTRLTVL.

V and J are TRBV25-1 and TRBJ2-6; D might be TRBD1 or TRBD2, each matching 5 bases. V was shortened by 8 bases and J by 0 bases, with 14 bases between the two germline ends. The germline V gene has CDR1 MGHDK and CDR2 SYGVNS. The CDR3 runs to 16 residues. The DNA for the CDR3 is TGTGCCAGCCAACCCTGGGGGAACTCTGGGGCCAACGTCCTGACTTTC. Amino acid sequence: CASQPWGNSGANVLTF. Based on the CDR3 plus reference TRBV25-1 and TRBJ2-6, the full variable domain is EADIYQTPRYLVIGTGKKITLECSQTMGHDKMYWYQQDPGMELHLIHYSYGVNSTEKGDLSSESTVSRIRTEHFPLTLESARPSHTSQYLCASQPWGNSGANVLTFGAGSRLTVL.

The CDR3 loop is CASDFTGSGANVLTF. DNA of the CDR3: TGTGCCAGCGACTTCACTGGATCTGGGGCCAACGTCCTGACTTTC. The chain recombines TRBV6-6 with TRBJ2-6; the D is unclear. Germline V gene data show CDR1 as MNHNY and CDR2 as SVGAGI (reference sequence). CDR3 length: 15 residues. V lost 8 bases to trimming and J lost 1 base, with 12 bases between them.

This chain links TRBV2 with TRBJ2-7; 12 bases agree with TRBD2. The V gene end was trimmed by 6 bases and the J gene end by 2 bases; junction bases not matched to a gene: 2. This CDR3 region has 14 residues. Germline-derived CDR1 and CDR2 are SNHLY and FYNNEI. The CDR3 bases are TGTGCCAGCAGGAGACTAGCGGGAGCCTACGAGCAGTACTTC. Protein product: CASRRLAGAYEQYF.

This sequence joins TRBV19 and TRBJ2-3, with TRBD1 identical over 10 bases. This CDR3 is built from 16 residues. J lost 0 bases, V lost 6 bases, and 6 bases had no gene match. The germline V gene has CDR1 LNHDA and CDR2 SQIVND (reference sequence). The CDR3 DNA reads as TGTGCCAGTAGCCGGACAGGGGGGGCTAGCACAGATACGCAGTATTTT. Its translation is CASSRTGGASTDTQYF.

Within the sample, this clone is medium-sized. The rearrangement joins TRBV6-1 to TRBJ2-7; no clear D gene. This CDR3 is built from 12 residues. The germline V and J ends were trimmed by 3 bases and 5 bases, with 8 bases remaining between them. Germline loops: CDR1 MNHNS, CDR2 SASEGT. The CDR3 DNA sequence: TGTGCCAGCAGTGAGACGGGCGACGAGCAGTACTTC. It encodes CASSETGDEQYF.

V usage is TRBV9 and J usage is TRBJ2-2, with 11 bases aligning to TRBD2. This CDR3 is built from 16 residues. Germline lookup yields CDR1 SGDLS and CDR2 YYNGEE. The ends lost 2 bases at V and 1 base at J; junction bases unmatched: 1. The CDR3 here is CASSVLAGGNTGELFF. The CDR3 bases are TGTGCCAGCAGCGTCCTAGCGGGAGGGAACACCGGGGAGCTGTTTTTT.